The sequence of this T cell receptor (beta chain) was determined in a study of control samples from healthy donors and cancer patients. Generated by immunoSEQ multiplex PCR, the TCRdb table keeps only in-frame clones and is missing some. This sample's clone table lists under 200,000 clones. The CDR3 covers 16 residues. With 4 bases clipped from V and 0 bases from J, the junction kept 5 bases outside the gene matches. Germline V gives CDR1 LNHDA, CDR2 SQIVND (reference sequence). The sequenced sample was blood. This rearrangement joins TRBV19 to TRBJ2-2; 7 bases line up with TRBD2. This receptor was identified in a woman aged 30 to 39 in good health. CDR3 sequence (DNA): TGTGCCAGTAGTACTAGGGCGGGGGCGAACACCGGGGAGCTGTTTTTT. It is translated as CASSTRAGANTGELFF.